This T cell receptor (beta chain) was obtained from a study of patients and donors after allogeneic stem cell transplantation. This clonotype was detected a few times. V lost 5 bases and J lost 0, with 11 bases in between. The CDR3 length is 15 residues. Germline CDR1 SGHTA, CDR2 FQGNSA. TCRdb reprocessed the RT-PCR reads via MiXCR and lists one record per CDR3 protein. This table has hundreds of thousands of distinct CDR3 sequences, 16% appearing once. Sequencing used blood, either unsorted or a sorted T cell fraction (not recorded which). The genes are TRBV7-2 and TRBJ1-5; D remains unclear. This sequence originates from a human donor who was either an allogeneic HSCT recipient or a stem cell or donor lymphocyte infusion donor (not recorded which). It is not recorded whose cells these are; they may come from a transplant donor. Here the CDR3 DNA reads TGTGCCAGCAGCCCCCTCGGGTCTAGCAATCAGCCCCAGCATTTT. This translates into CASSPLGSSNQPQHF. Filled out from reference TRBV7-2 and TRBJ1-5, the complete variable domain reads GAGVSQSPSNKVTEKGKDVELRCDPISGHTALYWYRQSLGQGLEFLIYFQGNSAPDKSGLPSDRFSAERTGGSVSTLTIQRTQQEDSAVYLCASSPLGSSNQPQHFGDGTRLSIL.